This T cell receptor beta chain was observed in a study of tumor-infiltrating lymphocytes in localized non-small cell lung cancer. The data were produced by immunoSEQ multiplex PCR, yet TCRdb's version contains in-frame clones alone and is incomplete. This table holds over 10,000 clones, roughly 72% found once. Sequences were obtained from uninvolved lung tissue not adjacent to the tumor. This receptor was identified in a human donor with non-small cell lung cancer.

As DNA, the CDR3 is TGTGCCTGGAGCGAGGGGGGGTTCGTTGGCAATCAGCCCCAGCATTTT. Its translation is CAWSEGGFVGNQPQHF. The chain uses TRBV30 and TRBJ1-5, with D tentatively TRBD1 (6 bases). The CDR3 loop spans 16 amino acids. V was cut by 3 bases and J by 2 bases, with 17 bases left in between. The germline V gene encodes CDR1 GTSNPN and CDR2 SVGIG (reference sequence).